One T cell receptor beta chain is described in this entry. Between the trimmed V and J ends, which lost 5 bases and 5 bases, there was a span of 12 bases. CDR3 length: 13 amino acids. The germline gives CDR1 MNHEY, CDR2 SMNVEV (reference sequence). The PCR made use of 60 Vbeta and 13 Jbeta primers. TCRdb keeps only in-frame clones here, not all; method: immunoSEQ multiplex PCR. The sample lists some 70,000 clones; about 88% were seen once. These data originate in a study of cytomegalovirus exposure and HLA in healthy donors. About the research overall: A preliminary data release comprised tens of millions of unique TCRs obtained from HLA-typed donors.

The gene calls are TRBV27 and TRBJ1-1; D is perhaps TRBD1 (6 bases). The TCR comes from a woman aged 45-65 years in good health and CMV-seronegative. The specimen sequenced was PBMCs. The CDR3 nucleotides are TGTGCCAGCAGTGAAACAGGGTTTACTGAAGCTTTCTTT. Its protein product is CASSETGFTEAFF.